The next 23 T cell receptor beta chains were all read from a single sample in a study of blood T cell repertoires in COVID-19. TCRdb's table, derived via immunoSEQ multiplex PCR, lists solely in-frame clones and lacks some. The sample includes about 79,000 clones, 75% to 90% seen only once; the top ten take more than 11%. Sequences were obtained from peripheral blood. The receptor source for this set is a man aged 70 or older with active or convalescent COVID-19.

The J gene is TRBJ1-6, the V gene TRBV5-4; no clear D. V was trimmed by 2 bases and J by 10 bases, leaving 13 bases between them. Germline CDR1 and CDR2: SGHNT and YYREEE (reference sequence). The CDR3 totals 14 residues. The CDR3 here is CASSFLGEVSPLHF. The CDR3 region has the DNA TGTGCCAGCAGCTTTCTTGGCGAGGTATCACCCCTCCACTTT. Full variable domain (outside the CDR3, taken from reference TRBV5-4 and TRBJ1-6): ETGVTQSPTHLIKTRGQQVTLRCSSQSGHNTVSWYQQALGQGPQFIFQYYREEENGRGNFPPRFSGLQFPNYSSELNVNALELDDSALYLCASSFLGEVSPLHFGNGTRLTVT.

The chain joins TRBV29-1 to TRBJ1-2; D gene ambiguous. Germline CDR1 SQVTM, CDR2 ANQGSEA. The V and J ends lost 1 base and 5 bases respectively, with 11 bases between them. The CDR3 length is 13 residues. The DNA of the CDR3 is TGCAGCGTTGAAGCCCTCGGGTCGTATGGCTACACCTTC. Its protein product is CSVEALGSYGYTF.

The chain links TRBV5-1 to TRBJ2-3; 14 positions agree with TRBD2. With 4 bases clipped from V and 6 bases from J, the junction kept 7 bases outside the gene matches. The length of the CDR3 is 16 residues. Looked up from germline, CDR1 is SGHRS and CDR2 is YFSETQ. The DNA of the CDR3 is TGCGCCAGCAGCATCGGACTAGCGGGAGGAGGGGATACGCAGTATTTT. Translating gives CASSIGLAGGGDTQYF.

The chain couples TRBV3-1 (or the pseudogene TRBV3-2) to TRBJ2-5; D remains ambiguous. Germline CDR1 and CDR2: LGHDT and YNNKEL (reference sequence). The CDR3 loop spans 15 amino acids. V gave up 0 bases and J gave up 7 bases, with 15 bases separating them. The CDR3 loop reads CASSQDFGVLGTQYF. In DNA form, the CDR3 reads TGTGCCAGCAGCCAAGATTTTGGAGTCTTGGGGACCCAGTACTTC.

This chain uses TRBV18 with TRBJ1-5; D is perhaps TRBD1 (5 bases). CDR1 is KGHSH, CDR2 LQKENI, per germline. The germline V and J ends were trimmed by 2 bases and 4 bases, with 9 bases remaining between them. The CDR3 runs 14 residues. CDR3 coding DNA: TGTGCCAGCTCACCAGAGGCAGGGAATCAGCCCCAGCATTTT. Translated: CASSPEAGNQPQHF.

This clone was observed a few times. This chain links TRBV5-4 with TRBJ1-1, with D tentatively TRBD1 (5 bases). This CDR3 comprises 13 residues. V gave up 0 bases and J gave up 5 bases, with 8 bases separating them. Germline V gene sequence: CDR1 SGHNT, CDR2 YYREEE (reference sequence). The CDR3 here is CASSLGGRTEAFF. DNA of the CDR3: TGTGCCAGCAGCTTGGGGGGCAGGACTGAAGCTTTCTTT.

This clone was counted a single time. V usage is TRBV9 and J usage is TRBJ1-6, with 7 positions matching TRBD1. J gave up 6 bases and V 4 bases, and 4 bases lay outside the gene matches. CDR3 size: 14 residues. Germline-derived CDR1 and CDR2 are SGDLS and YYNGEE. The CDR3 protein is CASSLGTANSPLHF. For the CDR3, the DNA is TGTGCCAGCAGCCTCGGGACAGCTAATTCACCCCTCCACTTT.

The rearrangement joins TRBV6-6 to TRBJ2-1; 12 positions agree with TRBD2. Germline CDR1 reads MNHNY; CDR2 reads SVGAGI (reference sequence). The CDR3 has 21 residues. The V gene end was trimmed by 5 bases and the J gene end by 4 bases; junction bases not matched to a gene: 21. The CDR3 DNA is TGTGCCAGCAGTCGCCGACCATCTTCTAGCGGGAGGGCCTTGTCATACAATGAGCAGTTCTTC. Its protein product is CASSRRPSSSGRALSYNEQFF.

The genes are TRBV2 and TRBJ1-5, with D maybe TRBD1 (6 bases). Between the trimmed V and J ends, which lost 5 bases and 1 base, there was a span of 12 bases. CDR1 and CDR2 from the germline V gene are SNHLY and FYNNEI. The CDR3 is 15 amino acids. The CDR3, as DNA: TGTGCCAGCAGTCCGTCCACAGGGAGCAATCAGCCCCAGCATTTT. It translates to CASSPSTGSNQPQHF.

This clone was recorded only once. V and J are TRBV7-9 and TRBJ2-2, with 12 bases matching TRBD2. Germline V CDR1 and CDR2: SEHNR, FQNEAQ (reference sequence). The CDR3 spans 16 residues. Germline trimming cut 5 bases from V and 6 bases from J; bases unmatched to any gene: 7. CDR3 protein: CASSQPSGRASGELFF. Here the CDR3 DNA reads TGTGCCAGCAGCCAACCTAGCGGGAGGGCCTCCGGGGAGCTGTTTTTT.

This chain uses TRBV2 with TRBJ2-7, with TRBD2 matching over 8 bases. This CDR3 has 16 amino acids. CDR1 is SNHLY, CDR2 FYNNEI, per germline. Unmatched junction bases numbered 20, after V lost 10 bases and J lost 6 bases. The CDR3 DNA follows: TGTGCCACACAAAGGGAACTAGCGGACTTCCTCATCGAGCAGTACTTC. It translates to CATQRELADFLIEQYF.

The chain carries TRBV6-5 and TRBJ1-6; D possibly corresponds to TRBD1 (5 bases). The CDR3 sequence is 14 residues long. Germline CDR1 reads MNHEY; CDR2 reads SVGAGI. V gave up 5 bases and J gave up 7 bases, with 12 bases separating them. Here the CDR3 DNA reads TGTGCCAGCAGTCTCAGGGAATCCAATTCACCCCTCCACTTT. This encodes CASSLRESNSPLHF.

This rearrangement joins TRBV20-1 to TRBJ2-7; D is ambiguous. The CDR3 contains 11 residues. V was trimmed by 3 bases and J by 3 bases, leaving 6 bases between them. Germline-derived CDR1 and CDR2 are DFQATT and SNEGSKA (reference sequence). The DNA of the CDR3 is TGCAGTGCTAGCTCCAGCTACGAGCAGTACTTC. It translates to CSASSSYEQYF.

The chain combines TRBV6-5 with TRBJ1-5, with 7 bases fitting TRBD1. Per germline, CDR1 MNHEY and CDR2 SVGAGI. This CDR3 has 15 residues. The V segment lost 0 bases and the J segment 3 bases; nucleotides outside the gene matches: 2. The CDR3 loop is CASSYSTGNNQPQHF. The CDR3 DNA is TGTGCCAGCAGTTACTCGACAGGGAACAATCAGCCCCAGCATTTT.

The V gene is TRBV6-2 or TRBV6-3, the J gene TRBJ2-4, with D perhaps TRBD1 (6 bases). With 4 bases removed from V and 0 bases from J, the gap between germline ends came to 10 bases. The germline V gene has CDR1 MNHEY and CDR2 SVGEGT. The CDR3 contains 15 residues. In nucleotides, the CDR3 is TGTGCCAGCAGTTCAAAACAGGGAGCCAAAAACATTCAGTACTTC. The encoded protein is CASSSKQGAKNIQYF.

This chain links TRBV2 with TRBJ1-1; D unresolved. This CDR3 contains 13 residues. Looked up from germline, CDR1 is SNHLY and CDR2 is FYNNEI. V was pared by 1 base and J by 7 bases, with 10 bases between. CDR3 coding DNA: TGTGCCAGCAGTGAAGAGTCTTACTTTGAAGCTTTCTTT. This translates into CASSEESYFEAFF.

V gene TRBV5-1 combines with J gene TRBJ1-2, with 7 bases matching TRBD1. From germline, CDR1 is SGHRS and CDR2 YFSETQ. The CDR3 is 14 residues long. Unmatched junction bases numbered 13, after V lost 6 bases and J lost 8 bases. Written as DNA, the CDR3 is TGCGCCAGCACCACCGGTGGAGGGGGCGTCGGCTACACCTTC. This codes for CASTTGGGGVGYTF.

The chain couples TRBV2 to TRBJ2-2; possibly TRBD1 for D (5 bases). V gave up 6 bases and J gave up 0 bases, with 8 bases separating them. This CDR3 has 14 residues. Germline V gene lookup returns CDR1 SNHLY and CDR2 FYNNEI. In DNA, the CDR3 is TGTGCCAGCAGGGGGCTCCCGAACACCGGGGAGCTGTTTTTT. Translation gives CASRGLPNTGELFF.

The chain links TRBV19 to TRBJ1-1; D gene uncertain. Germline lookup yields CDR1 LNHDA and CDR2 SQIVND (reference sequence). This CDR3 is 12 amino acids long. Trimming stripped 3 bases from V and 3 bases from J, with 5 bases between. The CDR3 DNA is TGTGCCAGTAGTATGCGGCACACTGAAGCTTTCTTT. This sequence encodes CASSMRHTEAFF.

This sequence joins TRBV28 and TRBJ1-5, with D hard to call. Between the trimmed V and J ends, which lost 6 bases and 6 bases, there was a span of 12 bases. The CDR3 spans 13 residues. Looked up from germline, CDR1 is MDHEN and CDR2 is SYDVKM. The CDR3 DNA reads TGTGCCAGCAGGGCCGCCGCGGTTCAGCCCCAGCATTTT. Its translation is CASRAAAVQPQHF.

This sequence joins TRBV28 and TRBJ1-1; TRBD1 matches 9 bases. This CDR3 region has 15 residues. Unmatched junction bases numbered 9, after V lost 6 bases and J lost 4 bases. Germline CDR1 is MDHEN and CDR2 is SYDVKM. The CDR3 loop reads CASRGQGGMATEAFF. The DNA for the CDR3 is TGTGCCAGCAGGGGACAGGGAGGCATGGCCACTGAAGCTTTCTTT. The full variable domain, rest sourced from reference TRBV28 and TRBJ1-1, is DVKVTQSSRYLVKRTGEKVFLECVQDMDHENMFWYRQDPGLGLRLIYFSYDVKMKEKGDIPEGYSVSREKKERFSLILESASTNQTSMYLCASRGQGGMATEAFFGQGTRLTVV.

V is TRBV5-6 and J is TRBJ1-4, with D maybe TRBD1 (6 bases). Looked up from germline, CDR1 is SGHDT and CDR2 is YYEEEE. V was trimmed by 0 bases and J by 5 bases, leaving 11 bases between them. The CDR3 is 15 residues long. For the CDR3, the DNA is TGTGCCAGCAGCTTGGTACAGGGAAGCAATGAAAAACTGTTTTTT. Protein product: CASSLVQGSNEKLFF.

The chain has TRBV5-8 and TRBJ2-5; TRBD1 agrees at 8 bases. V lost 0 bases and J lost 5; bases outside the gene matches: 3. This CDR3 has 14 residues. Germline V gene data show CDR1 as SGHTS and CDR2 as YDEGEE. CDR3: CASSLGQGFETQYF. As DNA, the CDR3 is TGTGCCAGCAGCTTGGGACAGGGGTTTGAGACCCAGTACTTC.